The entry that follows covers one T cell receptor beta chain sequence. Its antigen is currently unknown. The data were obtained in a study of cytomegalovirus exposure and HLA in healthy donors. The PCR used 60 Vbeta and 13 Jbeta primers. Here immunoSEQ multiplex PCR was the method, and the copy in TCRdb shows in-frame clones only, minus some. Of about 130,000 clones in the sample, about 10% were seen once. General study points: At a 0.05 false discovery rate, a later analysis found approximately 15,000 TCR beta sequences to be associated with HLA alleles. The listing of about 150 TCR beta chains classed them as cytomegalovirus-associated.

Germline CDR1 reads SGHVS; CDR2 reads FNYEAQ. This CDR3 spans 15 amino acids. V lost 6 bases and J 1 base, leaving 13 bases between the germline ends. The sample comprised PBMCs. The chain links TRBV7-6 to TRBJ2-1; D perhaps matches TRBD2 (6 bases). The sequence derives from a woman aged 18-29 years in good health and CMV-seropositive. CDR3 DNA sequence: TGTGCCAGCAGAATAGCGGCTGATTCCTACAATGAGCAGTTCTTC. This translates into CASRIAADSYNEQFF.